A single sample is the source of the 10 T cell receptor beta chains below, sequenced in a study of shared clonotypes between healthy human individuals. Generated by immunoSEQ multiplex PCR, the TCRdb table keeps only in-frame clones and is missing some. The data hold roughly 2.2 million clones, with 85% to 95% observed a single time. The sample comprised naive CD4+ T cells from PBMCs. Subset meaning: CD45RA+ positively selected. The source is a man aged 18 to 29 in good health. Some clones in this sample may be carry-over from other donors' samples.

The chain couples TRBV28 to TRBJ1-2, with 7 bases identical to TRBD1. The trim removed 3 bases at V and 8 bases at J, leaving 9 bases unmatched. Germline CDR1 reads MDHEN; CDR2 reads SYDVKM. CDR3 size: 14 residues. The CDR3 spells CASSLTGLPRGYTF. CDR3 nucleotide sequence: TGTGCCAGCAGTTTGACAGGGCTACCAAGGGGCTACACCTTC.

The chain links TRBV18 to TRBJ1-3; no reliable D call. V lost 3 bases and J 9 bases, leaving 15 bases between the germline ends. The CDR3 is made up of 14 amino acids. Germline CDR1 KGHSH, CDR2 LQKENI. The CDR3 DNA sequence: TGTGCCAGCTCACCCAACGCTGGTTTTGGCACCATATATTTT. This translates into CASSPNAGFGTIYF.

A note on this clone: This same CDR3 is encoded by further DNA sequences in the sample. The chain links TRBV5-1 to TRBJ2-1; 9 bases map to TRBD2. This CDR3 has 15 residues. Germline CDR1 and CDR2: SGHRS and YFSETQ. J lost 6 bases, V lost 0 bases, and 4 bases had no gene match. The CDR3 reads CASSLELAGINEQFF. The DNA for the CDR3 is TGCGCCAGCAGCTTGGAACTAGCGGGTATCAATGAGCAGTTCTTC.

V gene TRBV6-5 combines with J gene TRBJ1-2, with D possibly matching TRBD1 (6 bases). Germline values: CDR1 MNHEY, CDR2 SVGAGI. V lost 6 bases and J 2 bases, leaving 16 bases between the germline ends. This CDR3 region has 15 residues. The DNA of the CDR3 is TGTGCCAGCAGAAAAACTCCTCAGGGGAACTATGGCTACACCTTC. Translation gives CASRKTPQGNYGYTF.

This clone has more than one count but fewer than ten. This specimen includes other DNA sequences encoding the same CDR3. This chain connects TRBV7-3 to TRBJ2-2; D possibly corresponds to TRBD2 (5 bases). This CDR3 is built from 14 residues. Germline V lookup: CDR1 SGHTA, CDR2 FQGTGA. The V gene lost 4 bases and the J gene lost 1 base, with 7 bases spanning the gap. The CDR3 DNA follows: TGTGCCAGCAGCTCCAGCGGGAACACCGGGGAGCTGTTTTTT. Its translation: CASSSSGNTGELFF.

The genes are TRBV4-1 and TRBJ1-1; D gene ambiguous. The V end was cut by 1 base, the J end by 9 bases, with 15 bases between. In germline, CDR1 is MGHRA, CDR2 YSYEKL. The CDR3 runs to 14 residues. The CDR3 DNA follows: TGCGCCAGCAGCCAAGGGTACAGTCCAGGTCAAGCTTTCTTT. It encodes CASSQGYSPGQAFF.

V gene TRBV5-1 combines with J gene TRBJ1-2; no clear D. Germline assignment: CDR1 SGHRS and CDR2 YFSETQ. This CDR3 contains 12 residues. V dropped 1 base and J dropped 7 bases, with 8 bases sitting between them. The CDR3 region is CASSLIGGGYTF. In DNA, the CDR3 is TGCGCCAGCAGCTTGATCGGCGGTGGCTACACCTTC.

The V call is TRBV7-3, the J call TRBJ2-5; D remains ambiguous. From germline, CDR1 is SGHTA and CDR2 FQGTGA. The CDR3 is made up of 13 amino acids. The V end was cut by 1 base, the J end by 6 bases, with 9 bases between. In nucleotides, the CDR3 is TGTGCCAGCAGCTTAAGCAGTGACCAGACCCAGTACTTC. Protein: CASSLSSDQTQYF.

The chain is built from TRBV7-2 and TRBJ2-2; 9 bases line up with TRBD2. This CDR3 contains 15 residues. In germline, CDR1 is SGHTA, CDR2 FQGNSA. The V gene end was trimmed by 5 bases and the J gene end by 6 bases; junction bases not matched to a gene: 7. The CDR3 bases are TGTGCCAGCAGCCTCGGACTAGCGAGGTCCGGGGAGCTGTTTTTT. It specifies CASSLGLARSGELFF. The full variable domain, rest sourced from reference TRBV7-2 and TRBJ2-2, is GAGVSQSPSNKVTEKGKDVELRCDPISGHTALYWYRQSLGQGLEFLIYFQGNSAPDKSGLPSDRFSAERTGGSVSTLTIQRTQQEDSAVYLCASSLGLARSGELFFGEGSRLTVL.

V and J are TRBV5-6 and TRBJ2-1; 10 bases match TRBD1. Per the germline V gene, CDR1 is SGHDT and CDR2 is YYEEEE. This CDR3 has 17 residues. V was clipped by 4 bases and J by 9 bases; unmatched bases: 16. The DNA for the CDR3 is TGTGCCAGCAGCCTGTCCCCTGACAGGGGGCTTTGGGGTGAGCAGTTCTTC. The encoded protein is CASSLSPDRGLWGEQFF.